Below, 21 T cell receptor beta chains from the same sample are listed, as sequenced in a study of cytomegalovirus exposure and HLA in healthy donors. The PCR made use of 60 Vbeta and 13 Jbeta primers. Data came from immunoSEQ multiplex PCR; TCRdb stores just in-frame clones and leaves some out. This table holds under 200,000 clones, 75% to 90% found once. The sequencing sample was made of PBMCs. These receptor sequences come from a boy between 2 and 10 years old in good health and CMV-seronegative.

This chain connects TRBV18 to TRBJ2-5, with D possibly TRBD1 on 5 matching bases. The CDR3 length is 14 residues. Germline V gives CDR1 KGHSH, CDR2 LQKENI. Trimming removed 3 bases at V and 4 bases at J, with 12 bases between. As DNA, the CDR3 is TGTGCCAGCTCACCCTTGGACACCGGAGAGACCCAGTACTTC. Translating it yields CASSPLDTGETQYF. The full variable domain, with the rest looked up from reference TRBV18 and TRBJ2-5, is NAGVMQNPRHLVRRRGQEARLRCSPMKGHSHVYWYRQLPEEGLKFMVYLQKENIIDESGMPKERFSAEFPKEGPSILRIQQVVRGDSAAYFCASSPLDTGETQYFGPGTRLLVL.

This sequence joins TRBV27 and TRBJ1-5; TRBD1 aligns across 8 bases. After removal of 4 bases from V and 2 bases from J, the junction contained 4 bases not matched to a gene. Germline CDR1 and CDR2: MNHEY and SMNVEV (reference sequence). The length of the CDR3 is 15 residues. CDR3 in amino acids: CASSSGGQGNQPQHF. CDR3 in DNA: TGTGCCAGCAGTTCCGGGGGACAGGGCAATCAGCCCCAGCATTTT.

In nucleotides, the CDR3 is TGTGCCAGCAGTTACCGTGTAGTAACAGATACGCAGTATTTT. Translated: CASSYRVVTDTQYF. The chain links TRBV6-5 to TRBJ2-3; D unclear. V lost 2 bases and J 3 bases, leaving 9 bases between the germline ends. CDR3 size: 14 residues. CDR1 is MNHEY, CDR2 SVGAGI, per germline.

This clone was seen only once. The chain carries TRBV7-9 and TRBJ1-2; D gene unclear. Germline CDR1 SEHNR, CDR2 FQNEAQ (reference sequence). The V and J ends lost 2 bases and 1 base respectively, with 5 bases between them. The CDR3 length is 13 residues. DNA for the CDR3: TGTGCCAGCAGCTTAAATAGTAACTATGGCTACACCTTC. It codes for CASSLNSNYGYTF.

The CDR3 DNA reads as TGTGCCAGCAGACTAGGGGGAGAAAACACCGGGGAGCTGTTTTTT. It specifies CASRLGGENTGELFF. This chain links TRBV7-9 with TRBJ2-2, with D perhaps matching TRBD1 (6 bases). The V and J ends lost 6 bases and 2 bases respectively, with 13 bases between them. The CDR3 length is 15 residues. The germline gives CDR1 SEHNR, CDR2 FQNEAQ (reference sequence).

V is TRBV14 and J is TRBJ1-1; 7 bases are shared with TRBD1. V lost 4 bases and J lost 3; bases outside the gene matches: 2. The CDR3 covers 13 residues. The germline V gene has CDR1 SGHDN and CDR2 FVKESK. CDR3: CASSRGQYTEAFF. CDR3 sequence (DNA): TGTGCCAGCAGCCGGGGACAGTACACTGAAGCTTTCTTT.

The rearrangement uses TRBV19 and TRBJ2-1; 8 bases match TRBD2. The CDR3 is 15 amino acids. The germline V gene has CDR1 LNHDA and CDR2 SQIVND (reference sequence). Trimming took 1 base from V and 10 from J; bases not matched to a gene: 9. As DNA, the CDR3 is TGTGCCAGTAGTATAGGAGCGGGGGTAGTAGGGGAGCAGTTCTTC. Protein sequence: CASSIGAGVVGEQFF.

This clone appeared a single time. This chain links TRBV6-5 with TRBJ2-5; 9 nucleotides line up with TRBD1. The J segment lost 7 bases and the V segment lost 6 bases, leaving 9 bases of the junction unmatched. CDR3 length: 14 residues. Germline V gene data show CDR1 as MNHEY and CDR2 as SVGAGI. The CDR3: CASSRDRARGTQYF. The CDR3, as DNA: TGTGCCAGCAGCCGGGACAGGGCCCGGGGGACCCAGTACTTC.

The J gene is TRBJ2-3, the V gene TRBV28, with 8 bases aligning to TRBD1. The CDR3 is 14 residues long. Per germline, CDR1 MDHEN and CDR2 SYDVKM. The junction had 2 bases not matched to a gene; V was cut back by 4 bases and J by 2 bases. The CDR3 loop reads CASSSQGVTDTQYF. The CDR3 DNA sequence: TGTGCCAGCAGTTCACAGGGGGTCACAGATACGCAGTATTTT.

The CDR3 DNA sequence: TGTGCCTGGACCGCTGTCGGGAACTATGGCTACACCTTC. Translating gives CAWTAVGNYGYTF. The chain has TRBV30 and TRBJ1-2, with no clear D. CDR1 is GTSNPN and CDR2 is SVGIG in the germline V gene (reference sequence). CDR3 length: 13 residues. V was trimmed by 4 bases and J by 2 bases, leaving 11 bases between them.

This clone was counted once. CDR3 DNA: TGTGCCAGCAGCTTGCGAATGAACACTGAAGCTTTCTTT. Amino acid sequence: CASSLRMNTEAFF. The chain links TRBV7-6 to TRBJ1-1; D is uncertain. CDR1 and CDR2 from the germline V gene are SGHVS and FNYEAQ. Trimming shortened V by 3 bases and J by 0 bases, and 5 bases separated the two germline ends. The CDR3 spans 13 residues. Drawing the rest from reference TRBV7-6 and TRBJ1-1, the complete variable domain is GAGVSQSPRYKVTKRGQDVALRCDPISGHVSLYWYRQALGQGPEFLTYFNYEAQQDKSGLPNDRFSAERPEGSISTLTIQRTEQRDSAMYRCASSLRMNTEAFFGQGTRLTVV.

This sequence joins TRBV6-5 and TRBJ2-7; 8 positions match TRBD1. Trimming cost V 6 bases and J 3 bases; bases outside gene matches: 7. This CDR3 has 14 amino acids. The germline V gene has CDR1 MNHEY and CDR2 SVGAGI. CDR3: CASSPSGQDYEQYF. The CDR3 DNA sequence: TGTGCCAGCAGCCCTTCGGGACAGGACTACGAGCAGTACTTC.

The chain recombines TRBV27 with TRBJ1-1; D is undetermined. Germline V gene sequence: CDR1 MNHEY, CDR2 SMNVEV (reference sequence). The CDR3 sequence is 13 residues long. Trimming shortened V by 6 bases and J by 11 bases, and 19 bases separated the two germline ends. DNA of the CDR3: TGTGCCAGCAGCTCGAACGGAGGATTGACCGCTTTCTTT. It codes for CASSSNGGLTAFF.

The chain recombines TRBV25-1 with TRBJ2-3; weak D call: TRBD1 (6 bases). The CDR3 totals 17 residues. The germline V gene has CDR1 MGHDK and CDR2 SYGVNS. The V end was cut by 7 bases, the J end by 6 bases, with 26 bases between. The CDR3 region is CASNPNRPGHGPDTQYF. Here the CDR3 DNA reads TGTGCCAGCAACCCGAATCGACCGGGACACGGTCCCGATACGCAGTATTTT.

The V call is TRBV6-1, the J call TRBJ1-1; D gene uncertain. The CDR3 totals 13 residues. V gave up 5 bases and J gave up 0 bases, with 7 bases separating them. The germline V gene encodes CDR1 MNHNS and CDR2 SASEGT. The CDR3 DNA follows: TGTGCCAGCAGTTCCGAGGTGAACACTGAAGCTTTCTTT. Translated: CASSSEVNTEAFF.

This clone occurred a few times. The V and J genes are TRBV6-5 and TRBJ2-5; D not certain. The CDR3 spans 14 residues. The V gene lost 5 bases and the J gene lost 5 bases, with 15 bases spanning the gap. Germline loops: CDR1 MNHEY, CDR2 SVGAGI. CDR3 residues: CASSPPGPTETQYF. CDR3 bases: TGTGCCAGCAGTCCTCCGGGTCCAACGGAGACCCAGTACTTC.

The chain combines TRBV6-5 with TRBJ1-2; TRBD1 matches at 9 bases. After removal of 7 bases from V and 7 bases from J, the junction contained 13 bases not matched to a gene. Germline CDR1 is MNHEY and CDR2 is SVGAGI. CDR3 length: 15 residues. Written as DNA, the CDR3 is TGTGCCAGCACTGGATGGACAGGGGCCCAGGGTGGCTACACCTTC. Translation gives CASTGWTGAQGGYTF.

The V gene is TRBV29-1, the J gene TRBJ2-3; no reliable D call. V shed 4 bases and J shed 4 bases, with 9 bases lying between them. The germline CDR1 and CDR2 sequences are SQVTM and ANQGSEA. The CDR3 is 12 residues long. The CDR3, as DNA: TGCAGCGTTGTGGGCTCTGCAGATACGCAGTATTTT. It translates to CSVVGSADTQYF.

This rearrangement joins TRBV5-1 to TRBJ2-7; 7 nucleotides agree with TRBD1. The germline V gene encodes CDR1 SGHRS and CDR2 YFSETQ. V was pared by 0 bases and J by 6 bases, with 3 bases of the junction left unmatched. The length of the CDR3 is 13 residues. CDR3 region: CASSLAGGREQYF. DNA for the CDR3: TGCGCCAGCAGCTTGGCAGGGGGACGCGAGCAGTACTTC.

Concerning this clone: Relative to the germline gene, one junction end is altered; a read error may explain this. The J gene is TRBJ1-1, the V gene TRBV7-9, with 8 bases aligning to TRBD1. This CDR3 is built from 16 residues. CDR1 is SEHNR, CDR2 FQNEAQ, per germline (reference sequence). The CDR3 nucleotides read TGTTCCAGCAGCTCTGACAGGGGCCTTATGAACACTGAAGCTTTCTTT. Amino acid sequence: CSSSSDRGLMNTEAFF.

The chain's CDR3 is CAIRKTGINQPQHF. Written as DNA, the CDR3 is TGTGCCATCAGGAAGACAGGGATAAATCAGCCCCAGCATTTT. This chain connects TRBV10-3 to TRBJ1-5; TRBD1 matches 7 bases. J lost 4 bases, V lost 6 bases, and 6 bases had no gene match. Germline V gene data show CDR1 as ENHRY and CDR2 as SYGVKD. This CDR3 region has 14 residues.